Following are 20 T cell receptor beta chains from one sample sequenced in a study of T cells in localized non-small cell lung cancer. Produced via immunoSEQ multiplex PCR; TCRdb's table is partial and in-frame only. Among fewer than 90,000 clones listed, around 80% were seen once. The specimen was PBMCs, collected before any cancer treatment. Receptors originate from a man between 40 and 69 years old with stage II squamous cell lung carcinoma.

V gene TRBV7-2 combines with J gene TRBJ1-2; 8 bases are shared with TRBD1. Germline-derived CDR1 and CDR2 are SGHTA and FQGNSA. The CDR3 loop spans 15 amino acids. The junction had 8 bases not matched to a gene; V was cut back by 1 base and J by 7 bases. This CDR3 is CASSLDQAGGVGYTF. For the CDR3, the DNA is TGTGCCAGCAGCTTAGATCAGGCAGGGGGCGTTGGCTACACCTTC.

The rearrangement joins TRBV7-2 to TRBJ2-7, with 7 positions matching TRBD2. Germline CDR1 is SGHTA and CDR2 is FQGNSA. Trimming cost V 3 bases and J 2 bases; bases outside gene matches: 1. The CDR3 consists of 13 residues. Here the CDR3 DNA reads TGTGCCAGCAGCTTCGCGGGAGCCTACGAGCAGTACTTC. Protein: CASSFAGAYEQYF. Full variable domain (rest looked up from reference TRBV7-2 and TRBJ2-7): GAGVSQSPSNKVTEKGKDVELRCDPISGHTALYWYRQSLGQGLEFLIYFQGNSAPDKSGLPSDRFSAERTGGSVSTLTIQRTQQEDSAVYLCASSFAGAYEQYFGPGTRLTVT.

V and J are TRBV4-1 and TRBJ1-6, with no clear D. This CDR3 is built from 18 residues. Germline loops: CDR1 MGHRA, CDR2 YSYEKL. V lost 4 bases and J 0 bases, leaving 16 bases between the germline ends. CDR3 region: CASSLNLRMSSYNSPLHF. The CDR3 coding sequence is TGCGCCAGCAGCCTTAATTTACGTATGAGCTCCTATAATTCACCCCTCCACTTT.

The chain links TRBV5-1 to TRBJ2-3, with 12 bases aligning to TRBD1. J was trimmed by 5 bases and V by 3 bases; bases with no gene match: 7. The CDR3 extends over 16 amino acids. The V gene's germline CDR1 is SGHRS and CDR2 YFSETQ. The CDR3 is CASSWRGQGAGDTQYF. The CDR3 region has the DNA TGCGCCAGCAGCTGGAGGGGACAGGGGGCTGGAGATACGCAGTATTTT. Drawing the rest from reference TRBV5-1 and TRBJ2-3, the complete variable domain is KAGVTQTPRYLIKTRGQQVTLSCSPISGHRSVSWYQQTPGQGLQFLFEYFSETQRNKGNFPGRFSGRQFSNSRSEMNVSTLELGDSALYLCASSWRGQGAGDTQYFGPGTRLTVL.

The sample holds a few counts of this clone. The genes are TRBV6-1 and TRBJ2-1; the D is unclear. This CDR3 region has 15 residues. Trimming left V 5 bases short and J 4 bases short, with 15 bases between. Germline CDR1 is MNHNS and CDR2 is SASEGT. Here the CDR3 reads CASSRQPEYYNEQFF. Here the CDR3 DNA reads TGTGCCAGCAGTAGACAACCCGAATATTACAATGAGCAGTTCTTC.

The V call is TRBV29-1, the J call TRBJ1-5; possible D gene TRBD1, 6 bases. The CDR3 totals 12 residues. The V and J ends lost 7 bases and 5 bases respectively, with 12 bases between them. CDR1 and CDR2 (germline): SQVTM, ANQGSEA. The CDR3 is CSAQGADQPQHF. The CDR3 DNA sequence: TGCAGCGCACAGGGTGCCGATCAGCCCCAGCATTTT.

The chain combines TRBV19 with TRBJ1-5; perhaps TRBD1 as D (6 bases). The length of the CDR3 is 15 residues. V lost 3 bases, J lost 6 bases, and 15 bases lay in between. Germline V gene sequence: CDR1 LNHDA, CDR2 SQIVND (reference sequence). The CDR3 region has the DNA TGTGCCAGTAGTATGGGGAGCAGGGGTACTCAGCCCCAGCATTTT. Amino acids: CASSMGSRGTQPQHF.

This clone was seen once. The CDR3 reads CASSVRTGTIGGGYTF. CDR3 DNA sequence: TGTGCCAGCAGTGTTAGGACAGGGACGATTGGGGGTGGCTACACCTTC. The rearrangement links TRBV6-1 to TRBJ1-2; 8 bases are a match to TRBD1. J lost 7 bases, V lost 4 bases, and 14 bases had no gene match. The CDR3 length is 16 residues. Germline CDR1 and CDR2: MNHNS and SASEGT.

This clone came up a few times. J is TRBJ1-5 and V is TRBV27, with D unclear. CDR3 length equals 16 residues. V was cut by 0 bases and J by 1 base, with 10 bases left in between. The germline V gene has CDR1 MNHEY and CDR2 SMNVEV (reference sequence). The CDR3 sequence is CASSLSWTGSNQPQHF. In nucleotides, the CDR3 is TGTGCCAGCAGTTTATCGTGGACGGGAAGCAATCAGCCCCAGCATTTT.

The chain combines TRBV7-8 with TRBJ1-1; 9 positions agree with TRBD1. This CDR3 contains 15 residues. Germline-derived CDR1 and CDR2 are SGHVS and FQNEAQ. With 5 bases clipped from V and 4 bases from J, the junction kept 8 bases outside the gene matches. CDR3 sequence (DNA): TGTGCCAGCAGCGCCCGGGGACAGGGAGGCACTGAAGCTTTCTTT. Protein sequence: CASSARGQGGTEAFF.

V and J are TRBV7-3 and TRBJ2-1; TRBD1 agrees at 7 bases. The V segment lost 5 bases and the J segment 3 bases; nucleotides outside the gene matches: 7. In germline, CDR1 is SGHTA, CDR2 FQGTGA. CDR3 size: 15 residues. Here the CDR3 reads CASSKTGVGYNEQFF. The CDR3 DNA is TGTGCCAGCAGCAAAACAGGGGTAGGCTACAATGAGCAGTTCTTC.

Only one count was recorded for this clone. J is TRBJ2-2 and V is TRBV7-9, with 7 positions matching TRBD1. The ends lost 1 base at V and 5 bases at J; junction bases unmatched: 1. Germline lookup yields CDR1 SEHNR and CDR2 FQNEAQ (reference sequence). This CDR3 has 14 amino acids. CDR3 in amino acids: CASSLEGATGELFF. The CDR3 region has the DNA TGTGCCAGCAGCTTAGAGGGGGCAACCGGGGAGCTGTTTTTT.

The chain carries TRBV28 and TRBJ1-4; D is possibly TRBD1 (5 bases). Trimming took off 4 bases at V and 10 bases at J, with 13 bases between the two ends. The CDR3 is 13 residues long. CDR1 and CDR2 (germline): MDHEN, SYDVKM. DNA for the CDR3: TGTGCCAGCAGTTCTCCTCAGGGAGGAAAACTGTTTTTT. Its translation: CASSSPQGGKLFF.

The chain recombines TRBV30 with TRBJ1-1; a weak D match, TRBD1 (5 bases). The V gene lost 7 bases and the J gene lost 3 bases, with 9 bases spanning the gap. The CDR3 runs to 11 residues. Germline CDR1 is GTSNPN and CDR2 is SVGIG (reference sequence). CDR3 sequence: CAFGGYTEAFF. DNA for the CDR3: TGTGCCTTTGGGGGGTACACTGAAGCTTTCTTT.

This clone was detected a few times. The chain employs TRBV28 and TRBJ2-7; maybe TRBD1 (6 bases). The CDR3 is 13 residues long. Germline assignment: CDR1 MDHEN and CDR2 SYDVKM. Trimming pared 4 bases from V and 3 bases from J, leaving 10 bases between. The CDR3 is CASSSGQYYEQYF. The CDR3 coding sequence is TGTGCCAGCAGTTCTGGACAGTACTACGAGCAGTACTTC.

The chain has TRBV9 and TRBJ2-5; D possibly corresponds to TRBD1 (6 bases). The length of the CDR3 is 15 residues. CDR1 is SGDLS and CDR2 is YYNGEE in the germline V gene. V lost 1 base and J lost 4, with 14 bases in between. CDR3 DNA: TGTGCCAGCAGCGTATCACCAGGGGTGGGAGAGACCCAGTACTTC. Amino acid sequence: CASSVSPGVGETQYF.

The J gene is TRBJ1-5, the V gene TRBV28; D may be TRBD1 (6 bases). The germline V and J ends were trimmed by 1 base and 6 bases, with 13 bases remaining between them. This CDR3 contains 15 residues. Germline CDR1 reads MDHEN; CDR2 reads SYDVKM. CDR3 amino acids: CASSLFAGAGQPQHF. In nucleotides, the CDR3 is TGTGCCAGCAGTTTATTCGCAGGGGCCGGTCAGCCCCAGCATTTT.

This chain links TRBV28 with TRBJ1-6; D uncertain. The ends were cut back, 7 bases at V and 10 bases at J, with 20 bases in the middle. This CDR3 is built from 15 residues. Germline lookup yields CDR1 MDHEN and CDR2 SYDVKM. The CDR3 coding sequence is TGTGCCAGCATCTGGCGAGGGTCGGGTTTGTCACCCCTCCACTTT. This codes for CASIWRGSGLSPLHF.

The CDR3 loop is CASSMGHSRPNSPLHF. The CDR3 coding sequence is TGTGCCAGTAGTATGGGGCATTCACGGCCTAATTCACCCCTCCACTTT. The rearrangement uses TRBV19 and TRBJ1-6, with D maybe TRBD1 (5 bases). V lost 3 bases and J lost 6, with 15 bases in between. CDR1 and CDR2 (germline): LNHDA, SQIVND (reference sequence). This CDR3 is built from 16 residues. Drawing the rest from reference TRBV19 and TRBJ1-6, the complete variable domain is DGGITQSPKYLFRKEGQNVTLSCEQNLNHDAMYWYRQDPGQGLRLIYYSQIVNDFQKGDIAEGYSVSREKKESFPLTVTSAQKNPTAFYLCASSMGHSRPNSPLHFGNGTRLTVT.

This chain connects TRBV29-1 to TRBJ1-2; unclear D gene. Germline values: CDR1 SQVTM, CDR2 ANQGSEA. The CDR3 consists of 15 residues. Deletions cut 3 bases from V and 7 bases from J, with 21 bases between. CDR3: CSVDSPRLRRGGYTF. In nucleotides, the CDR3 is TGCAGCGTTGACTCCCCTAGGTTGAGGCGAGGTGGCTACACCTTC.